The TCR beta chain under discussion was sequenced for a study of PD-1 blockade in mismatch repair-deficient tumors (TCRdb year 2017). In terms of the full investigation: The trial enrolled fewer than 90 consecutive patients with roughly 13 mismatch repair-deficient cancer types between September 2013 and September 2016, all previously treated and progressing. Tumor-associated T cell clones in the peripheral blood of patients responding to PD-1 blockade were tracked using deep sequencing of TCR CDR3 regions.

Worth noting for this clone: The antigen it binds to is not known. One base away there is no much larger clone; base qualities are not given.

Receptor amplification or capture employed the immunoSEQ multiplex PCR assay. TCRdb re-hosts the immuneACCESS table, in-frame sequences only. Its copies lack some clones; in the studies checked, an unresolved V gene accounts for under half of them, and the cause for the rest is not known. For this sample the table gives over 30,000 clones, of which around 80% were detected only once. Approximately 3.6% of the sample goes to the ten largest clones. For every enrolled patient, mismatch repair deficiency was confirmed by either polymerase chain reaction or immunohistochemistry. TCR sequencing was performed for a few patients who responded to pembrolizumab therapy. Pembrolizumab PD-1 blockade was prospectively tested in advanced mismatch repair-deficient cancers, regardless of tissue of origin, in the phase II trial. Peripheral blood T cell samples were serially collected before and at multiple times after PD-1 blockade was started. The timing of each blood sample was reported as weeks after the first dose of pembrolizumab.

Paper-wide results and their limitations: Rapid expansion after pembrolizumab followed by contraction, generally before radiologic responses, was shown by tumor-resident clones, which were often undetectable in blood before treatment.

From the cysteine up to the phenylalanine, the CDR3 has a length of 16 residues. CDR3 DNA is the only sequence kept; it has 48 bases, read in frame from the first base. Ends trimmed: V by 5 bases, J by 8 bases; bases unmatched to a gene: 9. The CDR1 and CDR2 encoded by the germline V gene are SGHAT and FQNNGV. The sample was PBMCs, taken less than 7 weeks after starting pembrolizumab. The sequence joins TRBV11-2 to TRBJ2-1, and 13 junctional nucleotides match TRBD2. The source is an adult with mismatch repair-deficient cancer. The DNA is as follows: TGTGCCAGCAGCCAAAGACTAGCGGGAGGAGGTGATGAGCAGTTCTTC. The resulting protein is CASSQRLAGGGDEQFF.